A single sample is the source of the 9 T cell receptor beta chains below, sequenced in a study of T cell responses to AZD1222 COVID-19 vaccine. Produced via immunoSEQ multiplex PCR; TCRdb's table is partial and in-frame only. The sample contains around 60,000 clones, roughly 89% of which appear only once. This material consisted of peripheral blood, taken on day 0 of AZD1222 vaccination. All receptors derive from an adult in good health.

The J gene is TRBJ2-3, the V gene TRBV2; 13 bases match TRBD2. V shed 5 bases and J 5 bases; nucleotides not matched to a gene: 4. The germline V gene has CDR1 SNHLY and CDR2 FYNNEI. CDR3 length: 15 residues. The chain's CDR3 is CASSRLAGGEDTQYF. DNA for the CDR3: TGTGCCAGCAGTAGACTAGCGGGGGGCGAAGATACGCAGTATTTT.

This clone appeared once. The genes are TRBV7-2 and TRBJ1-3; possible D gene TRBD1, 6 bases. The CDR3 is 17 residues long. Germline V gene lookup returns CDR1 SGHTA and CDR2 FQGNSA. Trimming took 5 bases from V and 0 from J, leaving 17 bases between them. The CDR3 loop reads CASSARQVPSSGNTIYF. For the CDR3, the DNA is TGTGCCAGCAGCGCGAGACAGGTCCCGAGCTCTGGAAACACCATATATTTT.

The chain is built from TRBV6-5 and TRBJ1-4; tentative D call: TRBD1 (6 bases). Germline-derived CDR1 and CDR2 are MNHEY and SVGAGI. V lost 5 bases and J 1 base, leaving 11 bases between the germline ends. CDR3 length: 15 residues. The CDR3: CASSHQGGTNEKLFF. The CDR3 DNA reads as TGTGCCAGCAGTCACCAAGGGGGAACTAATGAAAAACTGTTTTTT.

The gene calls are TRBV5-1 and TRBJ2-2; the D gene is possibly TRBD1 (6 bases). The CDR3 is 15 amino acids. With 4 bases removed from V and 4 bases from J, the gap between germline ends came to 14 bases. Germline lookup yields CDR1 SGHRS and CDR2 YFSETQ. CDR3 DNA: TGCGCCAGCAGCCCCCGACAGGTTAGCACCGGGGAGCTGTTTTTT. This sequence encodes CASSPRQVSTGELFF.

The chain is built from TRBV11-2 and TRBJ2-3; TRBD1 is a possible D gene (5 bases). Trimming pared 7 bases from V and 2 bases from J, leaving 16 bases between. The germline V gene encodes CDR1 SGHAT and CDR2 FQNNGV. The CDR3 contains 15 residues. CDR3 sequence reads: CASIPGWGHTDTQYF. The CDR3 DNA is TGTGCCAGCATCCCTGGTTGGGGCCACACAGATACGCAGTATTTT.

Comment on this clone: The sample carries other DNA sequences with the same CDR3. The chain carries TRBV12-3 or TRBV12-4 and TRBJ1-3; D call uncertain. The CDR3 consists of 12 residues. Trimming cost V 3 bases and J 4 bases, with 4 bases left between them. CDR3 protein: CASSFGGNTIYF. Here the CDR3 DNA reads TGTGCCAGCAGTTTCGGCGGAAACACCATATATTTT.

As DNA, the CDR3 is TGTGCCAGCCCCGAGAGGAGGCTAGCGGACAATGAGCAGTTCTTC. Translation: CASPERRLADNEQFF. The J gene is TRBJ2-1, the V gene TRBV2, with TRBD2 matching 7 bases. The CDR3 contains 15 residues. The V gene end was trimmed by 8 bases and the J gene end by 5 bases; junction bases not matched to a gene: 12. The germline V gene encodes CDR1 SNHLY and CDR2 FYNNEI.

The chain combines TRBV19 with TRBJ1-1; 10 bases map to TRBD1. V trimming: 5 bases; J trimming: 5 bases; junction bases outside the gene matches: 8. Looked up from germline, CDR1 is LNHDA and CDR2 is SQIVND (reference sequence). This CDR3 has 15 amino acids. The CDR3 sequence is CASSYPPGQGTEAFF. The CDR3 region has the DNA TGTGCCAGTAGTTATCCTCCGGGACAGGGGACTGAAGCTTTCTTT.

The CDR3 loop reads CASSQLWGGPVGEQYF. Here the CDR3 DNA reads TGTGCCAGCAGCCAACTCTGGGGGGGGCCTGTAGGCGAGCAGTACTTC. The chain employs TRBV14 and TRBJ2-7, with D perhaps matching TRBD2 (7 bases). The CDR3 totals 16 residues. The V gene's germline CDR1 is SGHDN and CDR2 FVKESK. Trimming shortened V by 2 bases and J by 6 bases, and 20 bases separated the two germline ends.